These 14 T cell receptor beta chains were all obtained from the same sample, sequenced in a study of blood T cell repertoires in COVID-19 (dated by TCRdb to about 2020). The library came from the immunoSEQ multiplex PCR assay. TCRdb provides this immuneACCESS table in a form limited to in-frame rearrangements. Some clones are lacking; in checked studies, under half of them reflect an unresolved V gene, and why the rest are absent is not known. Recorded for this sample are 310,000 or so clones; 75% to 90% of them occurred a single time. Together, the top ten hold roughly 2.4% of the sample. Sequencing was performed on peripheral blood. All receptors come from a woman between 50 and 59 years old who had recovered from COVID-19.

The chain recombines TRBV6-2 or TRBV6-3 with TRBJ1-1; a weak D match, TRBD1 (6 bases). The CDR3 has 16 amino acids. V lost 2 bases and J lost 0, with 13 bases in between. From germline, CDR1 is MNHEY and CDR2 SVGEGT. CDR3 bases: TGTGCCAGCAGTTACCGGGGGGGGACAATGAACACTGAAGCTTTCTTT. It specifies CASSYRGGTMNTEAFF.

The chain couples TRBV15 to TRBJ1-6; the match to TRBD1 covers 8 bases. The CDR3 has 14 amino acids. The germline CDR1 and CDR2 sequences are LNHNV and YYDKDF (reference sequence). The junction had 5 bases not matched to a gene; V was cut back by 5 bases and J by 8 bases. The CDR3 protein is CATSLGQGDSPLHF. For the CDR3, the DNA is TGTGCCACCAGCCTAGGACAGGGCGATTCACCCCTCCACTTT.

The gene calls are TRBV4-2 and TRBJ1-2; D might be TRBD1 (5 bases). This CDR3 is built from 17 residues. Trimming pared 2 bases from V and 0 bases from J, leaving 16 bases between. CDR1 is LGHNA, CDR2 YNFKEQ, per germline. The CDR3 coding sequence is TGTGCCAGCAGCCAATTCTCCCCCCCAGGGTCTAACTATGGCTACACCTTC. It encodes CASSQFSPPGSNYGYTF.

The rearrangement links TRBV6-5 to TRBJ1-1; a weak D match, TRBD1 (5 bases). CDR3 length: 14 residues. Looked up from germline, CDR1 is MNHEY and CDR2 is SVGAGI. Trimming removed 4 bases at V and 6 bases at J, with 15 bases between. As DNA, the CDR3 is TGTGCCAGCAGTTCCAGGGTATCGAGCGCTGAAGCTTTCTTT. Encoded protein: CASSSRVSSAEAFF.

Only one count was recorded for this clone. The CDR3 sequence: CASSLILSASGYNEQFF. CDR3 nucleotide sequence: TGCGCCAGCAGCTTGATCTTATCGGCTAGCGGTTACAATGAGCAGTTCTTC. The V gene is TRBV5-1, the J gene TRBJ2-1; 7 bases are shared with TRBD2. Germline values: CDR1 SGHRS, CDR2 YFSETQ. Germline trimming cut 1 base from V and 4 bases from J; bases unmatched to any gene: 11. The CDR3 covers 17 residues.

The J gene is TRBJ1-1, the V gene TRBV13; D unclear. The CDR3 extends over 13 amino acids. Germline CDR1 PRHDT, CDR2 FYEKMQ (reference sequence). V was cut by 4 bases and J by 3 bases, with 9 bases left in between. The CDR3 DNA reads TGTGCCAGCAGCTCGGGAGTTTACACTGAAGCTTTCTTT. Its protein is CASSSGVYTEAFF.

The chain employs TRBV19 and TRBJ1-1, with 8 bases aligning to TRBD1. Losses at the gene ends were 4 bases for V and 0 bases for J; bases not matched to a gene: 1. From germline, CDR1 is LNHDA and CDR2 SQIVND (reference sequence). The CDR3 covers 14 residues. CDR3 loop: CASSRDRMNTEAFF. CDR3 nucleotides: TGTGCCAGTAGTAGGGACAGGATGAACACTGAAGCTTTCTTT.

This clone was seen a few times. The chain couples TRBV7-9 to TRBJ2-1, with 7 positions matching TRBD2. Unmatched junction bases numbered 14, after V lost 5 bases and J lost 7 bases. Germline CDR1 and CDR2: SEHNR and FQNEAQ (reference sequence). This CDR3 has 16 amino acids. The CDR3 DNA reads as TGTGCCAGCAGCCTAACCCCAACTAGCGTGAAGAATGAGCAGTTCTTC. Translated: CASSLTPTSVKNEQFF.

The chain carries TRBV20-1 and TRBJ1-1; TRBD1 aligns across 11 bases. This CDR3 contains 11 residues. V lost 5 bases and J lost 11; bases outside the gene matches: 4. Germline V lookup: CDR1 DFQATT, CDR2 SNEGSKA (reference sequence). The CDR3 reads CSAGDRGMAFF. The CDR3 nucleotides read TGCAGTGCTGGGGACAGGGGGATGGCTTTCTTT.

This chain links TRBV25-1 with TRBJ1-1; D unresolved. The ends were cut back, 2 bases at V and 10 bases at J, with 17 bases in the middle. This CDR3 is 14 amino acids long. Germline V CDR1 and CDR2: MGHDK, SYGVNS. The DNA of the CDR3 is TGTGCCAGCAGTGAACTGATATCGGGAGGCCCAGCTTTCTTT. Translation gives CASSELISGGPAFF. Based on the CDR3 plus reference TRBV25-1 and TRBJ1-1, the full variable domain is EADIYQTPRYLVIGTGKKITLECSQTMGHDKMYWYQQDPGMELHLIHYSYGVNSTEKGDLSSESTVSRIRTEHFPLTLESARPSHTSQYLCASSELISGGPAFFGQGTRLTVV.

The chain joins TRBV3-1 (or the pseudogene TRBV3-2) to TRBJ2-3; TRBD2 agrees at 9 bases. The CDR3 length is 16 residues. Germline V lookup: CDR1 LGHDT, CDR2 YNNKEL (reference sequence). V gave up 4 bases and J gave up 1 base; unmatched junction bases: 6. The CDR3: CASSPQSGRRTDTQYF. The CDR3 bases are TGTGCCAGCAGCCCCCAGAGCGGGAGGCGCACAGATACGCAGTATTTT.

This clone was seen a few times. The chain is built from TRBV7-2 and TRBJ1-1, with 8 bases that match TRBD1. Per the germline V gene, CDR1 is SGHTA and CDR2 is FQGNSA. The trim removed 6 bases at V and 5 bases at J, leaving 5 bases unmatched. The CDR3 loop spans 13 amino acids. The DNA for the CDR3 is TGTGCCAGCAGGAGGACAGGGATAACTGAAGCTTTCTTT. Translated, it gives CASRRTGITEAFF. The entire variable domain, with the rest obtained from reference TRBV7-2 and TRBJ1-1, is as follows: GAGVSQSPSNKVTEKGKDVELRCDPISGHTALYWYRQSLGQGLEFLIYFQGNSAPDKSGLPSDRFSAERTGGSVSTLTIQRTQQEDSAVYLCASRRTGITEAFFGQGTRLTVV.

The V and J genes are TRBV6-1 and TRBJ1-2; 7 bases line up with TRBD1. The trim removed 4 bases at V and 5 bases at J, leaving 13 bases unmatched. The CDR3 consists of 16 residues. Germline values: CDR1 MNHNS, CDR2 SASEGT. CDR3 in amino acids: CASSANFQTGHYGYTF. The CDR3 nucleotides are TGTGCCAGCAGTGCTAACTTTCAGACAGGGCATTATGGCTACACCTTC.

The chain links TRBV7-2 to TRBJ1-5; D possibly corresponds to TRBD1 (5 bases). V shed 5 bases and J shed 2 bases, with 10 bases lying between them. This CDR3 has 14 amino acids. Germline CDR1 and CDR2: SGHTA and FQGNSA. CDR3 loop: CASSLRVGNQPQHF. In DNA, the CDR3 is TGTGCCAGCAGCCTCAGGGTAGGCAATCAGCCCCAGCATTTT.